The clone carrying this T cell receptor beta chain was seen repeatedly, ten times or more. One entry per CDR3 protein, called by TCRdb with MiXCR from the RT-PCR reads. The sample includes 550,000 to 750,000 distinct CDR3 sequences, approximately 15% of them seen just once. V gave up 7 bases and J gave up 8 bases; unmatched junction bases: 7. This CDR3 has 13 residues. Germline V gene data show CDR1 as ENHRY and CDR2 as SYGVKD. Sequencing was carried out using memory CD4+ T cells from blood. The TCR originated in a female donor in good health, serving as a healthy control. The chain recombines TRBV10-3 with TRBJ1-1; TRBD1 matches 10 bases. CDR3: CAITIDRGREAFF. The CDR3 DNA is TGTGCCATCACTATAGACAGGGGGCGCGAAGCTTTCTTT.